The T cell receptor (beta chain) under discussion was sequenced for a study of shared clonotypes between healthy human individuals. Clones were read by immunoSEQ multiplex PCR, and TCRdb kept only the in-frame ones, dropping some. The sample yields about 600,000 clones, around 97% seen once. Germline V gives CDR1 SNHLY, CDR2 FYNNEI. The CDR3 covers 10 residues. On this clone: Sequence at one end of the junction differs from germline and may be a read error.

Sequenced sample: naive CD4+ T cells sorted from blood. Subset denoted: CD45RA+ positively selected. The V gene is TRBV2, the J gene TRBJ2-7; tentatively, D is TRBD1 or TRBD2 (5 bases each). This TCR came from a woman between 25 and 40 years old in good health. The CDR3 bases are TGTGCCAGCAGTGGTAGTCAGGGACACTTC. It translates to CASSGSQGHF. Full variable domain (missing parts from reference TRBV2 and TRBJ2-7): EPEVTQTPSHQVTQMGQEVILRCVPISNHLYFYWYRQILGQKVEFLVSFYNNEISEKSEIFDDQFSVERPDGSNFTLKIRSTKLEDSAMYFCASSGSQGHFGPGTRLTVT.